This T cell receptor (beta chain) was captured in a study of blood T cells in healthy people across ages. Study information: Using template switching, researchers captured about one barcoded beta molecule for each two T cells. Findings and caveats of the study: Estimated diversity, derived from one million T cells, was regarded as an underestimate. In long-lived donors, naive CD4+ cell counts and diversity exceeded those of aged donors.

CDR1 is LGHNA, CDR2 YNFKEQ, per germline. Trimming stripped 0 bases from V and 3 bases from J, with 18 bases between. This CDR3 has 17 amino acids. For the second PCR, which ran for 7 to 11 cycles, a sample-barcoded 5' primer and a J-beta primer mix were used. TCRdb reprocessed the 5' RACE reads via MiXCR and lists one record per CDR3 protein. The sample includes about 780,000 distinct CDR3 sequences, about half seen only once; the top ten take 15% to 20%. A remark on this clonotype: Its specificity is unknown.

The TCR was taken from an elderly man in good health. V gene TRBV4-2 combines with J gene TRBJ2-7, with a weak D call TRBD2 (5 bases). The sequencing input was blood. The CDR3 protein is CASSQDLGRERSYEQYF. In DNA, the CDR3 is TGTGCCAGCAGCCAAGATTTAGGAAGGGAGCGAAGCTACGAGCAGTACTTC.